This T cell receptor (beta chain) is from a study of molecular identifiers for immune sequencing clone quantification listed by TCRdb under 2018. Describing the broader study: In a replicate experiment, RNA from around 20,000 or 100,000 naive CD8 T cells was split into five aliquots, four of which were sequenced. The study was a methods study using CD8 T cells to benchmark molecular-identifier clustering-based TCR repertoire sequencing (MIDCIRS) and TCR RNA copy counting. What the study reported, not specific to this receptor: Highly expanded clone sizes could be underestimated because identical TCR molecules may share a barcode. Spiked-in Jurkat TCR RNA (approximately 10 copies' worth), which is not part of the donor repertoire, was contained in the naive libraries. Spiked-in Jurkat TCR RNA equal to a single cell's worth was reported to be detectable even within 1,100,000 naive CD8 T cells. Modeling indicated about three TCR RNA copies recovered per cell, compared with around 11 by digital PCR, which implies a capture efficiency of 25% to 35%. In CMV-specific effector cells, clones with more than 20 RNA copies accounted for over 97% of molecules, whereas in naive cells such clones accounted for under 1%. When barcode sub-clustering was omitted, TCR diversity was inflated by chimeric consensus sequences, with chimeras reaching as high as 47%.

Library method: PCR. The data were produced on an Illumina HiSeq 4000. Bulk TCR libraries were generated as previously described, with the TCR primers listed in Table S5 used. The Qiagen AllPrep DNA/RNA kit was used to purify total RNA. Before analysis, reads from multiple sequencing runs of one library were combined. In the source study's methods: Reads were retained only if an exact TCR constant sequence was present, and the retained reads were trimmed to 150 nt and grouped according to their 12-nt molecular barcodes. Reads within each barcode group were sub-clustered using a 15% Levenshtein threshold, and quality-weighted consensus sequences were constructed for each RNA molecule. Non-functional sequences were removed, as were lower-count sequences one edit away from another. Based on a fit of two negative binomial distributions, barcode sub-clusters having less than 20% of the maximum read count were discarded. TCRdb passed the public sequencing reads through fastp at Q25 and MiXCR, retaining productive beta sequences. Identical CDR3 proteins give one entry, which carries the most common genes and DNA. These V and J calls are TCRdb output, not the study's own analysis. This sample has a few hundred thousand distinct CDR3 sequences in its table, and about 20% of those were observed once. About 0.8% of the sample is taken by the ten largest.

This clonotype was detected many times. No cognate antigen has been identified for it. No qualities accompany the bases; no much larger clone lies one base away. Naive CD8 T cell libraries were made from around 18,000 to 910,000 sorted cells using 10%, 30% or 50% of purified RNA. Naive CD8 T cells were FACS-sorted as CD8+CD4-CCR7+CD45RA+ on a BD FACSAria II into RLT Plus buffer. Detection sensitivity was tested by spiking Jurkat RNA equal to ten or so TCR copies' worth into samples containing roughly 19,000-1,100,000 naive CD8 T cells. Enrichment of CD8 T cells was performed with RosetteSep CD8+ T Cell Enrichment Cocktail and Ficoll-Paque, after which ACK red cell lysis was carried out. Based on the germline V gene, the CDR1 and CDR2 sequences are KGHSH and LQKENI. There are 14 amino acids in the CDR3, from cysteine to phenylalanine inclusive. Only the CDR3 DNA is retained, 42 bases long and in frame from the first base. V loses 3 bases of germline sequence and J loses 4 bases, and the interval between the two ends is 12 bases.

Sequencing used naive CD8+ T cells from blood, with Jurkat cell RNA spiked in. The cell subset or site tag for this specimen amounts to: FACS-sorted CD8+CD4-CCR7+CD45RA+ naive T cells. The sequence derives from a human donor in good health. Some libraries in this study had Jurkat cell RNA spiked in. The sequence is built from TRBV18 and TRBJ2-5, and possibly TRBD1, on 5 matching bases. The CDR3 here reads CASSPEPQGETQYF. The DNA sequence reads TGTGCCAGCTCACCGGAGCCGCAGGGAGAGACCCAGTACTTC.